This T cell receptor (beta chain) was profiled in a study of T cells after yellow fever vaccination. Across the study: Low-cell-number fractions underwent preparation using SMART-Seq v4 Ultra Low Input. Regarding the study as a whole: Weaker, the secondary response peaked sooner, at day 5 versus 15. A small share of clonotypes appeared in both CD4 and CD8 compartments. Most primary-vaccination clones reappeared after the booster (approximately 95% CD4, about 87% CD8).

V lost 2 bases and J lost 4, with 6 bases in between. The CDR3 has 12 amino acids. Germline V gene lookup returns CDR1 SGHKS and CDR2 YYEKEE (reference sequence). This clonotype appeared many times. Its antigen is not identified. One entry per CDR3 protein, called by TCRdb with MiXCR from the 5' RACE reads. The sample has 350,000 to 450,000 distinct CDR3 sequences, 6% to 8% seen once. This specimen consisted of PBMCs, obtained 5 days after the yellow fever booster vaccination. V is TRBV5-5 and J is TRBJ2-5, with D uncertain. This clonotype was obtained from a young man who received the YFV17D yellow fever vaccine. The DNA for the CDR3 is TGTGCCAGCAGCTTCGTTGGAGAGACCCAGTACTTC. The encoded protein is CASSFVGETQYF.